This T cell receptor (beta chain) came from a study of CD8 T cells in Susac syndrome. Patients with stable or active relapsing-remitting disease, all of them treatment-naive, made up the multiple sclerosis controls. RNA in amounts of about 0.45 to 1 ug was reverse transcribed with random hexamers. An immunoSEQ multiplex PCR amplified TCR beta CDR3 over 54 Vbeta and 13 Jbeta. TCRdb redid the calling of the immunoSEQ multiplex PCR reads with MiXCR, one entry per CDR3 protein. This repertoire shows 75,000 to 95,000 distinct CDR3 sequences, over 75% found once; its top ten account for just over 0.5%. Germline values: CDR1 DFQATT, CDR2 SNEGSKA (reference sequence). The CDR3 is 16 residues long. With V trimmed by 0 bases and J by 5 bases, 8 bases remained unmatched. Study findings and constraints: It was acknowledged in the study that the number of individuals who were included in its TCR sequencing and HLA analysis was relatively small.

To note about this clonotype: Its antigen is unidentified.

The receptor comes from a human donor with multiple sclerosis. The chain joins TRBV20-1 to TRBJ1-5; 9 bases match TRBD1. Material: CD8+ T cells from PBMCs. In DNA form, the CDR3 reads TGCAGTGCTAGAGATAGGGACAGGGTTGATTATCAGCCCCAGCATTTT. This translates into CSARDRDRVDYQPQHF.